One and the same sample provided the 24 T cell receptor beta chains below, sequenced in a study of CD8 T cells in Susac syndrome. Reverse transcription of 0.5 to 1 ug RNA was performed with random hexamers. TCRdb reprocessed the immunoSEQ multiplex PCR reads via MiXCR and lists one record per CDR3 protein. This repertoire shows 130,000 to 150,000 distinct CDR3 sequences, over 85% found once; its top ten account for 0.25% to 0.3%. Source material: CD8+ T cells from PBMCs. The receptors originated from a human donor in good health.

The chain carries TRBV12-2 and TRBJ2-3; TRBD1, as called in the table, went unchecked against the DNA. TRBV12-2 is annotated as a pseudogene. The CDR3 totals 15 residues. DNA for the CDR3: TGTGCAAGTCGCCACGGACAGGGGGGCACAGATACGCAGTATTTT. It encodes CASRHGQGGTDTQYF.

On this clonotype itself: The junction differs from germline at one of its ends, possibly a read error. The J gene is TRBJ2-5, the V gene TRBV7-7; TRBD1 agrees at 7 bases. The V gene's germline CDR1 is SSHAT and CDR2 FNYEAQ (reference sequence). This CDR3 comprises 16 residues. The CDR3 DNA is TGTGCTAGCAGCTTCCCCGACAGGGTAGGGGGAGAGACCCAGTACTTC. Its protein product is CASSFPDRVGGETQYF.

The table lists this clonotype with a count of one. The chain couples TRBV27 to TRBJ2-2; D is undetermined. Deletions cut 8 bases from V and 4 bases from J, with 11 bases between. This CDR3 is built from 13 residues. From germline, CDR1 is MNHEY and CDR2 SMNVEV (reference sequence). The CDR3 nucleotides are TGTGCCAGCGGCCGGGCCCCCACCGGGGAGCTGTTTTTT. This gives the protein CASGRAPTGELFF.

V usage is TRBV9 and J usage is TRBJ2-1; D gene ambiguous. Germline V gives CDR1 SGDLS, CDR2 YYNGEE. Trimming left V 0 bases short and J 7 bases short, with 11 bases between. The CDR3 length is 14 residues. DNA for the CDR3: TGTGCCAGCAGCGTAGCCGCCAGTGGGAATGAGCAGTTCTTC. Encoded protein: CASSVAASGNEQFF.

There are a few counts of this clonotype. J is TRBJ2-5 and V is TRBV27; D ambiguous. The CDR3 is 14 residues long. V shed 2 bases and J shed 1 base, with 8 bases lying between them. The germline V gene has CDR1 MNHEY and CDR2 SMNVEV (reference sequence). CDR3 in amino acids: CASSLVGGQETQYF. Here the CDR3 DNA reads TGTGCCAGCAGTTTAGTCGGCGGCCAAGAGACCCAGTACTTC.

This clonotype is a singleton in its sample. The chain couples TRBV29-1 to TRBJ1-1, with D possibly TRBD1 on 6 matching bases. The CDR3 extends over 12 amino acids. Germline lookup yields CDR1 SQVTM and CDR2 ANQGSEA. V was pared by 6 bases and J by 0 bases, with 8 bases between. The CDR3 DNA reads TGCAGCGTCGGACAGATGAACACTGAAGCTTTCTTT. This encodes CSVGQMNTEAFF.

This clonotype appeared once. V gene TRBV24-1 combines with J gene TRBJ2-7; possibly TRBD2 for D (6 bases). Germline V gives CDR1 KGHDR, CDR2 SFDVKD. V was clipped by 5 bases and J by 0 bases, with 10 bases between them. This CDR3 has 14 amino acids. In DNA form, the CDR3 reads TGTGCCACCAGTGCGTCTAGCGACTCCTACGAGCAGTACTTC. It encodes CATSASSDSYEQYF.

This sequence joins TRBV28 and TRBJ2-7; D remains ambiguous. V was cut by 3 bases and J by 7 bases, with 16 bases left in between. The CDR3 length is 14 residues. Looked up from germline, CDR1 is MDHEN and CDR2 is SYDVKM. CDR3 sequence (DNA): TGTGCCAGCAGTTTCATGAATAGAGGAAGGGAGCAGTACTTC. Protein sequence: CASSFMNRGREQYF.

V is TRBV27 and J is TRBJ2-2; D perhaps matches TRBD2 (5 bases). The germline CDR1 and CDR2 sequences are MNHEY and SMNVEV (reference sequence). Trimming removed 9 bases at V and 6 bases at J, with 8 bases between. The CDR3 consists of 11 residues. The CDR3 DNA sequence: TGTGCCAGTCAGAGGGCCGGGGAGCTGTTTTTT. Residues: CASQRAGELFF.

The chain is built from TRBV30 and TRBJ2-2, with D tentatively TRBD2 (6 bases). This CDR3 spans 16 amino acids. Looked up from germline, CDR1 is GTSNPN and CDR2 is SVGIG (reference sequence). V was pared by 4 bases and J by 0 bases, with 15 bases between. The CDR3 spells CAWKSSRDPNTGELFF. DNA for the CDR3: TGTGCCTGGAAGTCCTCGCGGGATCCGAACACCGGGGAGCTGTTTTTT.

The J gene is TRBJ2-3, the V gene TRBV7-3, with 7 bases identical to TRBD2. J gave up 6 bases and V 3 bases, and 6 bases lay outside the gene matches. CDR3 length: 14 residues. The V gene's germline CDR1 is SGHTA and CDR2 FQGTGA. The chain's CDR3 is CASSFGAGADTQYF. In DNA form, the CDR3 reads TGTGCCAGCAGCTTCGGTGCGGGAGCCGATACGCAGTATTTT.

The chain carries TRBV27 and TRBJ1-2; tentative D call: TRBD1 (5 bases). This CDR3 spans 14 amino acids. Trimming left V 5 bases short and J 0 bases short, with 10 bases between. CDR1 and CDR2 (germline): MNHEY, SMNVEV (reference sequence). The chain's CDR3 is CASSPRTSNYGYTF. The CDR3 bases are TGTGCCAGCAGTCCTCGGACATCTAACTATGGCTACACCTTC.

The chain combines TRBV7-8 with TRBJ2-7; 8 bases agree with TRBD1. This CDR3 contains 14 residues. The germline V gene encodes CDR1 SGHVS and CDR2 FQNEAQ. The V segment lost 4 bases and the J segment 5 bases; nucleotides outside the gene matches: 7. CDR3 nucleotide sequence: TGTGCCAGCAGCTCCTCGGGACAGGTGGACGAGCAGTACTTC. Its translation: CASSSSGQVDEQYF.

The chain combines TRBV27 with TRBJ2-7; D perhaps matches TRBD2 (5 bases). This CDR3 is 14 amino acids long. The V and J ends lost 3 bases and 5 bases respectively, with 14 bases between them. CDR1 and CDR2 from the germline V gene are MNHEY and SMNVEV (reference sequence). The CDR3 here is CASSFVGSVHEQYF. The CDR3 DNA is TGTGCCAGCAGTTTCGTAGGGAGCGTCCACGAGCAGTACTTC.

This chain connects TRBV20-1 to TRBJ1-6; no firm D call. Trimming took off 0 bases at V and 6 bases at J, with 12 bases between the two ends. The CDR3 has 15 residues. Germline V CDR1 and CDR2: DFQATT, SNEGSKA (reference sequence). CDR3 bases: TGCAGTGCTAGAGAGAGGAAGGCAGTTAATTCACCCCTCCACTTT. Protein product: CSARERKAVNSPLHF.

J is TRBJ1-1 and V is TRBV12-3 or TRBV12-4; no reliable D call. The length of the CDR3 is 12 residues. V shed 7 bases and J shed 5 bases, with 11 bases lying between them. The CDR3 here is CASTDGGTEAFF. Here the CDR3 DNA reads TGTGCCAGCACCGACGGTGGAACTGAAGCTTTCTTT.

The chain employs TRBV27 and TRBJ2-5; either TRBD1 or TRBD2 may fit D (5 bases each). The CDR3 is 15 amino acids. V was shortened by 1 base and J by 2 bases, with 11 bases between the two germline ends. Germline CDR1 is MNHEY and CDR2 is SMNVEV (reference sequence). In nucleotides, the CDR3 is TGTGCCAGCAGTTTATATGGGGGAGAACAAGAGACCCAGTACTTC. Encoded protein: CASSLYGGEQETQYF.

The chain couples TRBV29-1 to TRBJ2-5; D may be TRBD1 or TRBD2 (7 bases each). Germline V gives CDR1 SQVTM, CDR2 ANQGSEA. The CDR3 totals 12 residues. Trimming removed 3 bases at V and 4 bases at J, with 9 bases between. The chain's CDR3 is CSVDRGGETQYF. The CDR3 region has the DNA TGCAGCGTTGACAGGGGGGGAGAGACCCAGTACTTC.

This clonotype was recorded only once. The V gene is TRBV29-1, the J gene TRBJ1-2; 9 bases align to TRBD1. Trimming cost V 5 bases and J 6 bases; bases outside gene matches: 1. The length of the CDR3 is 11 residues. Germline values: CDR1 SQVTM, CDR2 ANQGSEA. CDR3 in DNA: TGCAGCGTTAGGACAGGGGATGGCTACACCTTC. Protein product: CSVRTGDGYTF.

The rearrangement links TRBV28 to TRBJ1-5, with a weak D call TRBD1 (5 bases). Germline CDR1 is MDHEN and CDR2 is SYDVKM. Trimming left V 6 bases short and J 3 bases short, with 12 bases between. The CDR3 spans 14 residues. CDR3 amino acids: CASRPEGSNQPQHF. The DNA for the CDR3 is TGTGCCAGCAGGCCGGAGGGGTCCAATCAGCCCCAGCATTTT.

In this sample, this clonotype turned up once. The chain uses TRBV5-6 and TRBJ1-1; D might be TRBD1 (5 bases). This CDR3 is 12 amino acids long. With 4 bases removed from V and 9 bases from J, the gap between germline ends came to 13 bases. CDR1 is SGHDT and CDR2 is YYEEEE in the germline V gene. The chain's CDR3 is CASSESSGQAFF. The CDR3, as DNA: TGTGCCAGCAGCGAATCCTCGGGGCAAGCTTTCTTT.

V gene TRBV3-1 combines with J gene TRBJ2-1; D not resolved. V dropped 0 bases and J dropped 8 bases, with 11 bases sitting between them. This CDR3 has 14 amino acids. Per the germline V gene, CDR1 is LGHDT and CDR2 is YNNKEL (reference sequence). CDR3 amino acids: CASSQETLSDEQFF. In DNA, the CDR3 is TGTGCCAGCAGCCAAGAAACGCTGTCGGATGAGCAGTTCTTC.

The V call is TRBV5-4, the J call TRBJ2-2; 13 positions agree with TRBD2. V gave up 2 bases and J gave up 4 bases; unmatched junction bases: 2. CDR1 is SGHNT, CDR2 YYREEE, per germline (reference sequence). The CDR3 has 16 amino acids. CDR3 residues: CASSFGLAGVTGELFF. The CDR3 coding sequence is TGTGCCAGCAGCTTCGGACTAGCGGGGGTCACCGGGGAGCTGTTTTTT.

The V call is TRBV27, the J call TRBJ2-7, with 10 bases fitting TRBD2. Trimming took 6 bases from V and 3 from J; bases not matched to a gene: 8. Germline CDR1 reads MNHEY; CDR2 reads SMNVEV (reference sequence). This CDR3 is built from 15 residues. The CDR3 DNA reads as TGTGCCAGCAGCTCCACCGGGACTAGCGACTACGAGCAGTACTTC. The encoded protein is CASSSTGTSDYEQYF.